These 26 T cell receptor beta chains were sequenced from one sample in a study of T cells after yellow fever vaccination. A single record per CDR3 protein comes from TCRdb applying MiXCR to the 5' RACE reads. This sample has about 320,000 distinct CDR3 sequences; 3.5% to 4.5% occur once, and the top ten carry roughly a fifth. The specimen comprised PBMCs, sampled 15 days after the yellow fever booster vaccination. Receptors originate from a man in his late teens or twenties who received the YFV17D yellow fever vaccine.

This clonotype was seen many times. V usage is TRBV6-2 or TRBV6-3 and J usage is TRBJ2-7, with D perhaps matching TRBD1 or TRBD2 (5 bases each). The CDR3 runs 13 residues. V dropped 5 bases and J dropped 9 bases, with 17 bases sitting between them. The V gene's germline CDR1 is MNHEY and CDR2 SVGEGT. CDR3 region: CASSPTGSRGQYV. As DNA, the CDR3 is TGTGCCAGCAGTCCCACAGGCAGCCGGGGGCAGTACGTC.

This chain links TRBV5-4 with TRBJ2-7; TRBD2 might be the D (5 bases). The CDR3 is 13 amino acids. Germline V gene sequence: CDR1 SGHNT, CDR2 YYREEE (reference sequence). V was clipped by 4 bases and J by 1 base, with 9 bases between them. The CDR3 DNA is TGTGCCAGCAGCGGGAGTGTTTCCTACGAGCAGTACTTC. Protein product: CASSGSVSYEQYF.

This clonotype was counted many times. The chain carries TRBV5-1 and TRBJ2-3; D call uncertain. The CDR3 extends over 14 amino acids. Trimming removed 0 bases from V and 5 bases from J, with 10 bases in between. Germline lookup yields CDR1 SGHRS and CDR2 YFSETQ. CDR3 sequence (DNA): TGCGCCAGCAGCTTGGCACTCTCTCAAGATACGCAGTATTTT. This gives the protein CASSLALSQDTQYF.

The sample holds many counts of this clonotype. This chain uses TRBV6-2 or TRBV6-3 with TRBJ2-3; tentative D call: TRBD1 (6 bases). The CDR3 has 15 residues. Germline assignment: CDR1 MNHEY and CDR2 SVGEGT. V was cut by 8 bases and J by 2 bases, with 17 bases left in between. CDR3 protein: CASGRRQAITDTQYF. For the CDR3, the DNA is TGTGCCAGCGGTCGTAGACAGGCGATCACAGATACGCAGTATTTT.

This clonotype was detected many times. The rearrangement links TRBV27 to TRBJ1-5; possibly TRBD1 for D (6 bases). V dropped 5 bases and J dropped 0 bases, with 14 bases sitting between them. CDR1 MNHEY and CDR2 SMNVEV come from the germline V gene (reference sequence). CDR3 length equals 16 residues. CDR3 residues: CASSPYRQVSNQPQHF. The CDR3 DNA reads TGTGCCAGCAGTCCCTACCGACAGGTTAGCAATCAGCCCCAGCATTTT.

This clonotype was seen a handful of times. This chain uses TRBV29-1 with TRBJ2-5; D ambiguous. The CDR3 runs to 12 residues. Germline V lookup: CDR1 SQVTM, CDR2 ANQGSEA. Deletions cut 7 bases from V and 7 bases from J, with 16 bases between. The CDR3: CSAAAYIGTQYF. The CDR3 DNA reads TGCAGCGCCGCGGCCTATATCGGGACCCAGTACTTC.

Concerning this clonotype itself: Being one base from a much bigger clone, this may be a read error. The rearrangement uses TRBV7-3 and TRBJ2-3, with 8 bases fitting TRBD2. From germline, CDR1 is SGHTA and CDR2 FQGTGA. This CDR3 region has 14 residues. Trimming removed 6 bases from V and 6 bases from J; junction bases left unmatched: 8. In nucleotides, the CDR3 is TGTGCCAGCAGTACGCGGGGGGCCCCCGATACGCAGTATTTT. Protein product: CASSTRGAPDTQYF.

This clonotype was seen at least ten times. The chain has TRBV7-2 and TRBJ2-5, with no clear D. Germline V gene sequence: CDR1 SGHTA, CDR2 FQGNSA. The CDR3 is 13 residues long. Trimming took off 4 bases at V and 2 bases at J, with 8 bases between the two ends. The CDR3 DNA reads TGTGCCAGCAGCTCTCAACCACAAGAGACCCAGTACTTC. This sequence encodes CASSSQPQETQYF.

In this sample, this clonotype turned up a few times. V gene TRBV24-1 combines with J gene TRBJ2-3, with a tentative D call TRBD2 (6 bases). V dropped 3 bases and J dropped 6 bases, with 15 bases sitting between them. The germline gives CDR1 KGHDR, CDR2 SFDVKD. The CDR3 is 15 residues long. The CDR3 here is CATSDVAGPGDTQYF. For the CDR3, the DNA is TGTGCCACCAGTGATGTTGCGGGGCCCGGGGATACGCAGTATTTT.

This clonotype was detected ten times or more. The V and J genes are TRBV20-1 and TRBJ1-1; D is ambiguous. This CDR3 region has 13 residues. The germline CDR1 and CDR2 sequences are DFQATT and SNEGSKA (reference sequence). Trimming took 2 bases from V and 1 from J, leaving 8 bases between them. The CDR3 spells CSARLGPNTEAFF. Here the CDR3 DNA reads TGCAGTGCTAGACTAGGACCGAACACTGAAGCTTTCTTT.

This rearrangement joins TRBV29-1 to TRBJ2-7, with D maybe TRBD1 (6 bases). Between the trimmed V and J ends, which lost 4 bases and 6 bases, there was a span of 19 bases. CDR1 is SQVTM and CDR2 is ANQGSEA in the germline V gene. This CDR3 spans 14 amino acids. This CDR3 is CSVADSPPLAEQYF. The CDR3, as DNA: TGCAGCGTTGCGGACAGCCCACCCCTTGCCGAGCAGTACTTC.

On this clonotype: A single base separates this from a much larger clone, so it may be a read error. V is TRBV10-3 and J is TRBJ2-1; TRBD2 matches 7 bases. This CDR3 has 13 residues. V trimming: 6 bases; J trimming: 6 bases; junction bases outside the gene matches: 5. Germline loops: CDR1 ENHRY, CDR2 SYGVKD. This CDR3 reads CAIRGGNFNEQFF. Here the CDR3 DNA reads TGTGCCATCAGGGGGGGGAACTTCAATGAGCAGTTCTTC.

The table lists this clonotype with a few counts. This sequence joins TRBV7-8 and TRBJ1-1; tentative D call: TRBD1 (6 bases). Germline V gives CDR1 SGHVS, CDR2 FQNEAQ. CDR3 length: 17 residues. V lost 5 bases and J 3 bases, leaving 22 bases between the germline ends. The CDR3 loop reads CASSPPPHREFYTEAFF. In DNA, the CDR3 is TGTGCCAGCAGCCCCCCCCCCCACAGGGAATTCTACACTGAAGCTTTCTTT.

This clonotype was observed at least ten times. The CDR3 region is CASSLGDSRLIYGYTF. The CDR3 coding sequence is TGCGCCAGCAGCTTGGGGGACAGCCGACTTATTTATGGCTACACCTTC. The V gene is TRBV5-1, the J gene TRBJ1-2, with TRBD1 matching 7 bases. The CDR3 contains 16 residues. The germline gives CDR1 SGHRS, CDR2 YFSETQ. The ends lost 0 bases at V and 5 bases at J; junction bases unmatched: 10. Filled out from reference TRBV5-1 and TRBJ1-2, the complete variable domain reads KAGVTQTPRYLIKTRGQQVTLSCSPISGHRSVSWYQQTPGQGLQFLFEYFSETQRNKGNFPGRFSGRQFSNSRSEMNVSTLELGDSALYLCASSLGDSRLIYGYTFGSGTRLTVV.

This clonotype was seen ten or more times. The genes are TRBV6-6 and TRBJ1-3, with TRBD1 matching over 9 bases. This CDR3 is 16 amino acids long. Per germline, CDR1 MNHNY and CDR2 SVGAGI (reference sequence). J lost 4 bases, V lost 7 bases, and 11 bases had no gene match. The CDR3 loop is CASTLGTGLSGNTIYF. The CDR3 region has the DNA TGTGCCAGCACCCTTGGGACAGGGCTTTCCGGAAACACCATATATTTT.

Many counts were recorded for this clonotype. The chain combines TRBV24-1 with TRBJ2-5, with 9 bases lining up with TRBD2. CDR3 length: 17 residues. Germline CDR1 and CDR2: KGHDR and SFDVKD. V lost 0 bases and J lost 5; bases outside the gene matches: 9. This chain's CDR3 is CATSDLRREGGVETQYF. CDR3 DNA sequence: TGTGCCACCAGTGATTTGCGGCGGGAGGGCGGCGTGGAGACCCAGTACTTC.

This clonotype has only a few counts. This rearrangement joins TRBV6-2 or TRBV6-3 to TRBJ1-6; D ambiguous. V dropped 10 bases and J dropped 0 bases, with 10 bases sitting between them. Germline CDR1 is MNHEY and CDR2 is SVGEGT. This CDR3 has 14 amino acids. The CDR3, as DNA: TGTGCCACCGGCGAAGGCTCCTATAATTCACCCCTCCACTTT. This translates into CATGEGSYNSPLHF.

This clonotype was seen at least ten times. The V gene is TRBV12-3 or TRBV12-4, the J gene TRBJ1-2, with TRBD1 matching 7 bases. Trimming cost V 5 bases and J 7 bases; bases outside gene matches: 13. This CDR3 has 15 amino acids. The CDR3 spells CASSPYQGGGSGYTF. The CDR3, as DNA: TGTGCCAGCAGTCCCTACCAGGGGGGAGGTTCTGGCTACACCTTC.

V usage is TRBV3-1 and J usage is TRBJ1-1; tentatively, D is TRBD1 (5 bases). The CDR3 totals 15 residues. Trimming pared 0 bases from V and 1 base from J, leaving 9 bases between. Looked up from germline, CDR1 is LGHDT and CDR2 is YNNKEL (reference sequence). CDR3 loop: CASSQDSQGNTEAFF. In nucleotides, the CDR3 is TGTGCCAGCAGCCAAGACTCTCAGGGGAACACTGAAGCTTTCTTT.

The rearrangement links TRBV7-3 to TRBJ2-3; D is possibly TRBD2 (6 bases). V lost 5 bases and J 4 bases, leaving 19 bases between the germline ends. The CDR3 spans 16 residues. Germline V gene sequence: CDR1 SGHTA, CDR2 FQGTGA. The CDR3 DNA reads TGTGCCAGCAGCCCCCTTGGGGGGAACACGGCAGATACGCAGTATTTT. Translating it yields CASSPLGGNTADTQYF.

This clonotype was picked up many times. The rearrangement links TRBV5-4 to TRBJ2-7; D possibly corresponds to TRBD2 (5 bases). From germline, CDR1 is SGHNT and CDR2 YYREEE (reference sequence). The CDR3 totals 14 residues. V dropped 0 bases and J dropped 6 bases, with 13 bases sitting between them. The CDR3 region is CASSLADEGGEQYF. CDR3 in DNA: TGTGCCAGCAGCTTGGCCGACGAGGGCGGCGAGCAGTACTTC.

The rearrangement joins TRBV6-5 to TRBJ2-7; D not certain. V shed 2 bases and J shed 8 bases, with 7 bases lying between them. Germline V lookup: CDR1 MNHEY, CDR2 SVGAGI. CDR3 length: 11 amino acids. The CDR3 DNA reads TGTGCCAGCAGTTACCAGTCAAAGCAGTACTTC. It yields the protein CASSYQSKQYF.

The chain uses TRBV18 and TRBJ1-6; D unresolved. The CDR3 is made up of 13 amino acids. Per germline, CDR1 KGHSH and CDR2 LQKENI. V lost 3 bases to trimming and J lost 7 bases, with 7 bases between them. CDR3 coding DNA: TGTGCCAGCTCACCGACATTAAATTCACCCCTCCACTTT. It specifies CASSPTLNSPLHF. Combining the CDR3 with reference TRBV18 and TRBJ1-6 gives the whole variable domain NAGVMQNPRHLVRRRGQEARLRCSPMKGHSHVYWYRQLPEEGLKFMVYLQKENIIDESGMPKERFSAEFPKEGPSILRIQQVVRGDSAAYFCASSPTLNSPLHFGNGTRLTVT.

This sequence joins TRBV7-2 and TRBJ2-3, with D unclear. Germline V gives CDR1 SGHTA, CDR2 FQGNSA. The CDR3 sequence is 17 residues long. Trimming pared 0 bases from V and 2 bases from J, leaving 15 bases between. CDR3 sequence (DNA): TGTGCCAGCAGCTTAGCGATCTTGGCATGGATCACAGATACGCAGTATTTT. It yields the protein CASSLAILAWITDTQYF.

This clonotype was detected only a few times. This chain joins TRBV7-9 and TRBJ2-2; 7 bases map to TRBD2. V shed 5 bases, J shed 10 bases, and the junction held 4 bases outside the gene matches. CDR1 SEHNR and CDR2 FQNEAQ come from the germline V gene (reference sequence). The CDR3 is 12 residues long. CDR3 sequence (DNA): TGTGCCAGCAGCCCCGGGGGGACGGAGCTGTTTTTT. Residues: CASSPGGTELFF.

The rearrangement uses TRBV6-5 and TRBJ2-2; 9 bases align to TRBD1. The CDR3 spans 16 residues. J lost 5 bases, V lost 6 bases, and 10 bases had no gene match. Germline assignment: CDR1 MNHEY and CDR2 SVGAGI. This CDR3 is CASRGTGTGRTGELFF. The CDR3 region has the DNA TGTGCCAGCAGGGGTACCGGGACAGGGCGTACCGGGGAGCTGTTTTTT.